Below are 23 T cell receptor beta chains sequenced from a single sample in a study of cytomegalovirus exposure and HLA in healthy donors. Vbeta (60) and Jbeta (13) primers were used in the PCR. Sequenced by immunoSEQ multiplex PCR; TCRdb stores in-frame clones only, minus some. The sample records 130,000 or so clones, over 70% being singletons. The specimen sequenced was PBMCs. Receptors were obtained from a woman between 40 and 55 years old in good health and CMV-seropositive.

The V and J genes are TRBV7-2 and TRBJ1-5; D not certain. The germline gives CDR1 SGHTA, CDR2 FQGNSA. Trimming removed 1 base at V and 7 bases at J, with 17 bases between. CDR3 length: 16 residues. DNA for the CDR3: TGTGCCAGCAGCTTAGGTAGCGCCTTCCAGGACCAGCCCCAGCATTTT. Translating it yields CASSLGSAFQDQPQHF.

The genes are TRBV5-1 and TRBJ2-3; D possibly corresponds to TRBD2 (7 bases). The CDR3 consists of 15 residues. The germline V gene has CDR1 SGHRS and CDR2 YFSETQ. The ends were cut back, 6 bases at V and 0 bases at J, with 14 bases in the middle. The DNA of the CDR3 is TGCGCCAGCATCCTCGCGGGGGCTAGCACAGATACGCAGTATTTT. The encoded protein is CASILAGASTDTQYF.

The V and J genes are TRBV25-1 and TRBJ2-3; a weak D match, TRBD2 (5 bases). V lost 2 bases and J lost 2, with 11 bases in between. CDR1 is MGHDK and CDR2 is SYGVNS in the germline V gene. The CDR3 extends over 15 amino acids. Written as DNA, the CDR3 is TGTGCCAGCAGTGAAAGCCGCGACTACACAGATACGCAGTATTTT. It encodes CASSESRDYTDTQYF.

The chain couples TRBV7-9 to TRBJ2-7; D is uncertain. V lost 6 bases and J lost 3, with 15 bases in between. The CDR3 sequence is 14 residues long. Germline CDR1 is SEHNR and CDR2 is FQNEAQ (reference sequence). CDR3 amino acids: CASRQLGSRYEQYF. CDR3 in DNA: TGTGCCAGCAGACAGCTCGGAAGCCGCTACGAGCAGTACTTC.

Note on this clone: This same CDR3 is encoded by further DNA sequences in the sample. The V and J genes are TRBV11-2 and TRBJ2-7; D call uncertain. Germline loops: CDR1 SGHAT, CDR2 FQNNGV. V gave up 2 bases and J gave up 2 bases, with 7 bases separating them. This CDR3 spans 13 amino acids. The CDR3 reads CASSLYSTYEQYF. Here the CDR3 DNA reads TGTGCCAGCAGCTTATACAGCACCTACGAGCAGTACTTC.

This clone was seen only once. The genes are TRBV30 and TRBJ2-3; D gene ambiguous. This CDR3 region has 13 residues. Germline V gene sequence: CDR1 GTSNPN, CDR2 SVGIG (reference sequence). Trimming removed 2 bases from V and 14 bases from J, with 20 bases in between. Here the CDR3 DNA reads TGTGCCTGGAGTCCCGATTGGAGCTCCCCCGCGTATTTT. Its translation: CAWSPDWSSPAYF.

This chain joins TRBV7-2 and TRBJ1-1; D is undetermined. Germline V lookup: CDR1 SGHTA, CDR2 FQGNSA. The CDR3 runs to 14 residues. V shed 5 bases and J shed 0 bases, with 10 bases lying between them. CDR3 in amino acids: CASSPPVMNTEAFF. The DNA of the CDR3 is TGTGCCAGCAGCCCCCCAGTCATGAACACTGAAGCTTTCTTT.

The chain couples TRBV28 to TRBJ1-2; D is uncertain. CDR3 length: 13 amino acids. With 5 bases removed from V and 2 bases from J, the gap between germline ends came to 9 bases. CDR1 and CDR2 from the germline V gene are MDHEN and SYDVKM. This CDR3 reads CASSTQENYGYTF. CDR3 DNA sequence: TGTGCCAGCAGTACCCAAGAGAACTATGGCTACACCTTC.

The chain couples TRBV6-6 to TRBJ1-4; D unclear. The CDR3 runs to 14 residues. Trimming took 6 bases from V and 0 from J, leaving 8 bases between them. Germline CDR1 MNHNY, CDR2 SVGAGI (reference sequence). The chain's CDR3 is CASSRSATNEKLFF. The DNA of the CDR3 is TGTGCCAGCAGCCGGTCGGCAACTAATGAAAAACTGTTTTTT.

The chain recombines TRBV9 with TRBJ2-6; D might be TRBD1 (6 bases). This CDR3 is 16 amino acids long. V lost 4 bases and J 2 bases, leaving 13 bases between the germline ends. Germline CDR1 and CDR2: SGDLS and YYNGEE. The CDR3 reads CASSHHRETGANVLTF. CDR3 bases: TGTGCCAGCAGCCACCACAGGGAAACTGGGGCCAACGTCCTGACTTTC.

V usage is TRBV5-6 and J usage is TRBJ2-3; 13 bases map to TRBD2. This CDR3 has 17 amino acids. The trim removed 4 bases at V and 3 bases at J, leaving 8 bases unmatched. Germline V lookup: CDR1 SGHDT, CDR2 YYEEEE. This chain's CDR3 is CASSAWTSGSGTDTQYF. CDR3 coding DNA: TGTGCCAGCAGCGCCTGGACTAGCGGGAGTGGGACAGATACGCAGTATTTT.

The chain is built from TRBV5-4 and TRBJ1-1; D possibly corresponds to TRBD1 (5 bases). The germline gives CDR1 SGHNT, CDR2 YYREEE (reference sequence). V was pared by 7 bases and J by 1 base, with 11 bases between. This CDR3 region has 13 residues. The CDR3 nucleotides are TGTGCCAGCGCCCGGAGGGGGAACACTGAAGCTTTCTTT. Translation: CASARRGNTEAFF.

This clone has only a few counts. The CDR3 nucleotides are TGTGCCAGCAGCTTGGCTGTAGGACTAGCGGGAGGTGGGACCCAGTACTTC. Protein: CASSLAVGLAGGGTQYF. This chain links TRBV5-4 with TRBJ2-5, with 14 bases fitting TRBD2. Germline loops: CDR1 SGHNT, CDR2 YYREEE (reference sequence). The V gene end was trimmed by 0 bases and the J gene end by 7 bases; junction bases not matched to a gene: 8. The CDR3 is 17 residues long.

This clone was observed once. V usage is TRBV28 and J usage is TRBJ1-5; a possible D gene is TRBD1 (6 bases). CDR1 is MDHEN, CDR2 SYDVKM, per germline. V was trimmed by 2 bases and J by 4 bases, leaving 6 bases between them. The CDR3 consists of 13 residues. The CDR3 sequence: CASSLQGNQPQHF. The CDR3 DNA follows: TGTGCCAGCAGTTTACAGGGGAATCAGCCCCAGCATTTT.

The chain carries TRBV9 and TRBJ2-1, with 7 bases lining up with TRBD2. There are 16 residues in the CDR3. V was pared by 0 bases and J by 1 base, with 4 bases of the junction left unmatched. Germline V gene lookup returns CDR1 SGDLS and CDR2 YYNGEE. CDR3 nucleotide sequence: TGTGCCAGCAGCGTAGGGGGTAGCGGGTCCTACAATGAGCAGTTCTTC. Translation gives CASSVGGSGSYNEQFF.

This chain connects TRBV7-9 to TRBJ1-1, with D possibly TRBD1 on 5 matching bases. CDR1 is SEHNR and CDR2 is FQNEAQ in the germline V gene (reference sequence). V was trimmed by 2 bases and J by 6 bases, leaving 10 bases between them. The CDR3 sequence is 13 residues long. The CDR3 nucleotides read TGTGCCAGCAGCTTATGGCAGGGCGCTGAAGCTTTCTTT. The encoded protein is CASSLWQGAEAFF.

The sample holds one count of this clone. This chain connects TRBV15 to TRBJ2-7; weak D call: TRBD1 (5 bases). Germline V gene data show CDR1 as LNHNV and CDR2 as YYDKDF (reference sequence). The CDR3 sequence is 15 residues long. Trimming took 0 bases from V and 3 from J, leaving 12 bases between them. This CDR3 is CATSRDGPGFYEQYF. The CDR3 nucleotides read TGTGCCACCAGCAGAGATGGTCCAGGGTTCTACGAGCAGTACTTC.

Worth noting for this clone: One junction end disagrees with the germline gene, perhaps due to a read error. The CDR3 protein is CASSPDRIGRRNF. DNA for the CDR3: TGTGCCAGCAGTCCTGACAGGATCGGCCGACGCAACTTT. The rearrangement links TRBV2 to TRBJ1-1; possible D gene TRBD1, 6 bases. Germline-derived CDR1 and CDR2 are SNHLY and FYNNEI. The CDR3 length is 13 residues.

The CDR3 here is CASSSQWARDSPLHF. As DNA, the CDR3 is TGTGCCAGCAGCTCTCAGTGGGCCCGAGATTCACCCCTCCACTTT. This chain uses TRBV7-3 with TRBJ1-6; D not resolved. The CDR3 runs to 15 residues. Germline CDR1 SGHTA, CDR2 FQGTGA. Trimming shortened V by 4 bases and J by 8 bases, and 15 bases separated the two germline ends.

V is TRBV4-1 and J is TRBJ2-1; a possible D gene is TRBD1 (5 bases). Germline CDR1 and CDR2: MGHRA and YSYEKL. The CDR3 has 13 amino acids. Trimming took off 5 bases at V and 6 bases at J, with 11 bases between the two ends. CDR3 residues: CASSLNQGNEQFF. The CDR3 DNA reads TGCGCCAGCAGCTTAAATCAGGGCAATGAGCAGTTCTTC.

The chain couples TRBV5-1 to TRBJ1-2; 9 bases map to TRBD1. This CDR3 has 15 residues. The junction had 2 bases not matched to a gene; V was cut back by 0 bases and J by 2 bases. Germline CDR1 reads SGHRS; CDR2 reads YFSETQ. CDR3 loop: CASSLAGTGNYGYTF. The CDR3 DNA reads as TGCGCCAGCAGCTTGGCCGGGACAGGGAACTATGGCTACACCTTC. Supplemented by reference TRBV5-1 and TRBJ1-2, the full variable domain reads KAGVTQTPRYLIKTRGQQVTLSCSPISGHRSVSWYQQTPGQGLQFLFEYFSETQRNKGNFPGRFSGRQFSNSRSEMNVSTLELGDSALYLCASSLAGTGNYGYTFGSGTRLTVV.

A single count supports this clone. The rearrangement links TRBV29-1 to TRBJ2-7; D is perhaps TRBD2 (6 bases). Germline assignment: CDR1 SQVTM and CDR2 ANQGSEA. The CDR3 has 14 amino acids. V was cut by 2 bases and J by 6 bases, with 17 bases left in between. The CDR3 is CSVETGVGGGEQYF. The CDR3 coding sequence is TGCAGCGTTGAAACGGGGGTGGGGGGTGGCGAGCAGTACTTC.

The chain links TRBV30 to TRBJ2-7; 8 positions agree with TRBD1. This CDR3 region has 12 residues. The J segment lost 7 bases and the V segment lost 4 bases, leaving 6 bases of the junction unmatched. Looked up from germline, CDR1 is GTSNPN and CDR2 is SVGIG (reference sequence). Here the CDR3 DNA reads TGTGCCTGGACAGGGGGCTCGCGTGAGCAGTACTTC. Protein sequence: CAWTGGSREQYF.